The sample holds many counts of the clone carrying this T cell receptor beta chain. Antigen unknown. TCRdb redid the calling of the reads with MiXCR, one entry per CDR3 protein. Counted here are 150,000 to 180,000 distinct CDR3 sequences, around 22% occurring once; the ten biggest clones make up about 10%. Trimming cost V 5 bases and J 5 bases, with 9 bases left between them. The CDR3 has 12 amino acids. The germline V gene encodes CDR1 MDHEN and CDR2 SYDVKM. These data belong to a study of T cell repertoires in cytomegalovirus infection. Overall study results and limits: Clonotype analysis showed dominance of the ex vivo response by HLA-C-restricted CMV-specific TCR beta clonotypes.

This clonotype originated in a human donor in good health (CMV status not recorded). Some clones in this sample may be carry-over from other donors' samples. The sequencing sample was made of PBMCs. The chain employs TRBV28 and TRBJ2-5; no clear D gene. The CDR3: CASSPPGETQYF. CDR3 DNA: TGTGCCAGCAGTCCACCCGGCGAGACCCAGTACTTC. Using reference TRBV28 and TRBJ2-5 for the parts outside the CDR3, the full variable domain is DVKVTQSSRYLVKRTGEKVFLECVQDMDHENMFWYRQDPGLGLRLIYFSYDVKMKEKGDIPEGYSVSREKKERFSLILESASTNQTSMYLCASSPPGETQYFGPGTRLLVL.